This T cell receptor (beta chain) was retrieved from a study of sequential checkpoint blockade in melanoma. Study in general: Arm A got nivolumab then ipilimumab; arm B the reverse, 1:1. Maintenance nivolumab came after either treatment sequence.

The treatment denotes: randomized to nivolumab then ipilimumab (arm A) or the reverse (arm B). No patient had prior DNA-damaging chemotherapy. PBMC sorting kept live CD3+CD8+ cells without CD19 or CD56. The table came from immunoSEQ multiplex PCR; TCRdb's copy has only in-frame clones and leaves some out. The sample has around 8,300 clones; just under 65% are singletons. The CDR3 has 15 residues. Deletions cut 1 base from V and 0 bases from J, with 10 bases between. Looked up from germline, CDR1 is LGHNA and CDR2 is YSLEER. The receptor's source is a human patient with melanoma. Some clones in this sample may be carry-over from other donors' samples. The rearrangement links TRBV4-3 to TRBJ2-7; the D gene is possibly TRBD2 (5 bases). The sequencing here drew on CD8+ T cells sorted from blood (inferred from file names), taken from a patient given nivolumab and ipilimumab in sequence. The CDR3 loop is CASSQVEGSSYEQYF. The CDR3 nucleotides read TGCGCCAGCAGCCAAGTAGAAGGGAGCTCCTACGAGCAGTACTTC.